Listed below are T cell receptor beta chains from one sample, sequenced in a study of cytomegalovirus exposure and HLA in healthy donors. Assay used: immunoSEQ multiplex PCR; TCRdb lists only in-frame clones, some missing. Of approximately 220,000 clones in the sample, approximately 80% are singletons; the top ten hold 0.2% to 0.25%. Sequenced sample: PBMCs. All receptors come from a girl aged 2-9 years in good health and CMV-seronegative. Both conserved end residues are part of each CDR3.

V	length	J	CDR3
TRBV6-5	11	TRBJ1-1	CATTQGTEAFF
TRBV4-2	15	TRBJ2-5	CASSQTGTYQETQYF
TRBV7-8	15	TRBJ2-1	CASSLGLALSDEQFF
TRBV4-1	15	TRBJ1-4	CASSQEPRANEKLFF
TRBV27	16	TRBJ1-1	CASAFNYSPGDTEAFF
TRBV5-4	12	TRBJ2-1	CASSLLTNEQFF
TRBV5-6	16	TRBJ1-5	CASSLALGTGGEPQHF
TRBV18	15	TRBJ2-2	CASSPGLAGAGELFF
TRBV9	15	TRBJ1-2	CASSASGGQFYGYTF
TRBV7-9	13	TRBJ2-1	CASSLGGGSEQFF
TRBV5-6	18	TRBJ2-3	CASSDPGLAGGRTDTQYF
TRBV12-5	18	TRBJ2-1	CASGSLVTTSGSSHEQFF
TRBV9	19	TRBJ1-3	CASSVTGGTPSRTGNTIYF
TRBV19	12	TRBJ1-1	CASSIQGLTAFF
TRBV18	14	TRBJ1-1	CASSPNWRNTEAFF
TRBV30	14	TRBJ2-3	CAWTPTGGPDTQYF
TRBV19	14	TRBJ2-7	CASSPRQGNYEQYF
TRBV6-4	12	TRBJ1-1	CASSVICYEAFF
TRBV11-2	18	TRBJ2-5	CASSLHYRWDRGEETQYF
TRBV2	16	TRBJ1-1	CASRLRTGVSSTEAFF
TRBV5-5	13	TRBJ2-1	CASGTSGYNEQFF
TRBV7-2	15	TRBJ2-1	CASSLVGSSYNEQFF
TRBV7-7	13	TRBJ1-2	CASSSGGKEGYTF
TRBV2	14	TRBJ1-6	CASTFGRERSPLHF
TRBV5-8	14	TRBJ2-3	CASSLEREWVTQYF
TRBV12-2	20	TRBJ2-1	CASRLRGIWNREGSYNEQFF
TRBV30	13	TRBJ1-1	CAYRNRGGTEAFF
TRBV2	13	TRBJ1-4	CASRGGRGEKLFF
TRBV13	15	TRBJ1-6	CASSSSPRSDSPLHF
TRBV11-2	15	TRBJ2-1	CASSPLRGALNEQFF
TRBV9	15	TRBJ2-3	CASSPSGHSTDTQYF
TRBV6-5	12	TRBJ1-5	CASRSQNQPQHF
TRBV11-2	11	TRBJ2-5	CASSFEETQYF
TRBV29-1	14	TRBJ2-3	CSVGDRATGDTQYF
TRBV14	16	TRBJ2-1	CASSTVSTLVSNEQFF
TRBV6-5	12	TRBJ1-1	CASSPPYTEAFF
TRBV2	15	TRBJ2-1	CASRDGTSGGNEQFF
TRBV9	17	TRBJ2-1	CASSPRLGGENYNEQFF
TRBV5-4	17	TRBJ2-2	CASSSGQGRSHTGELFF
TRBV10-3	13	TRBJ2-7	CAISDEGLYEQYF
TRBV7-7	11	TRBJ2-5	CYLQGRETQYF
TRBV6-1	15	TRBJ2-1	CASSELEGAGNEQFF
TRBV5-1	13	TRBJ2-1	CASRREVYNEQFF
TRBV6-5	15	TRBJ2-3	CASSYSGGPGDTQYF
TRBV4-2	21	TRBJ2-7	CASSPRGLGLAGGQRYYEQYF
TRBV5-1	13	TRBJ1-1	CASSLDSRTEAFF
TRBV7-6	12	TRBJ1-2	CATTSGYYGYTF
TRBV6-5	14	TRBJ1-1	CASSERGPDTEAFF
TRBV7-3	16	TRBJ2-2	CASSLTASGYTGELFF
TRBV12-5	15	TRBJ2-7	CASGFLAGVSYEQYF
TRBV5-4	14	TRBJ2-7	CASSLGQGTLEQYF